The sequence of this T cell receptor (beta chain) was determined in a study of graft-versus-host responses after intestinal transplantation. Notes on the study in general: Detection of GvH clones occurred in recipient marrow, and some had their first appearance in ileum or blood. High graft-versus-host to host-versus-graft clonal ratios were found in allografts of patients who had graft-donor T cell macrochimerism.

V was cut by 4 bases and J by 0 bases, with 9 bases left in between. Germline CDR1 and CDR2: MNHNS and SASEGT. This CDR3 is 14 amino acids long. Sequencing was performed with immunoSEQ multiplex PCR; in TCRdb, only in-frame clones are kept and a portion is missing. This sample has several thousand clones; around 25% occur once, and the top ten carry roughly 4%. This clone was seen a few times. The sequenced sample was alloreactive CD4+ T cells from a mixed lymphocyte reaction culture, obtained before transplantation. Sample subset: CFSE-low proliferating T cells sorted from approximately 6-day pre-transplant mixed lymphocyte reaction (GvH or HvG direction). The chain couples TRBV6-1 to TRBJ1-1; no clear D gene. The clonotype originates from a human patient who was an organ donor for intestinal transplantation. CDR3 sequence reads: CASSGGRMNTEAFF. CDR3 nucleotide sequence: TGTGCCAGCAGTGGCGGCAGGATGAACACTGAAGCTTTCTTT.